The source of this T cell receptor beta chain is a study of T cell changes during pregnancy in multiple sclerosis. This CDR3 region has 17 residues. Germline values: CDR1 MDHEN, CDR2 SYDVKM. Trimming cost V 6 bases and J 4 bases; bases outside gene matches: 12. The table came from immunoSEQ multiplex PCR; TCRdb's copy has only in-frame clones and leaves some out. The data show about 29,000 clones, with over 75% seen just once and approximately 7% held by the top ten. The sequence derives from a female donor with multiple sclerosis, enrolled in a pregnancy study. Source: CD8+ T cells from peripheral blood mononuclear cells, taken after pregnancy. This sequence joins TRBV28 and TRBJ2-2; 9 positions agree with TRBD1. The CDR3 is CASSEFTGGGPTGELFF. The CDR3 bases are TGTGCCAGCAGCGAATTCACAGGGGGCGGTCCCACCGGGGAGCTGTTTTTT.